These 6 T cell receptor beta chains originate from one sample sequenced in a study of early T cells in non-severe SARS-CoV-2 infection. TCRdb used MiXCR to reprocess the 5' RACE reads, holding one entry per CDR3 protein. The table has about 31,000 distinct CDR3 sequences, approximately 5.3% seen once; the top ten hold 5.5% to 7%. What was sequenced was whole blood. These receptors all stem from an adult who was a healthcare worker with PCR-confirmed SARS-CoV-2 infection or an uninfected control (not recorded which).

In this sample, this clonotype turned up a few times. V is TRBV6-4 and J is TRBJ2-5; D may correspond to TRBD1 or TRBD2 (6 bases each). The CDR3 spans 15 residues. V shed 5 bases and J shed 4 bases, with 17 bases lying between them. CDR1 and CDR2 from the germline V gene are MRHNA and SNTAGT. CDR3 protein: CASSQQGGPGETQYF. The CDR3 DNA sequence: TGTGCCAGCAGTCAACAGGGAGGTCCCGGAGAGACCCAGTACTTC.

In this sample, this clonotype turned up a few times. This chain links TRBV2 with TRBJ2-1; D might be TRBD2 (6 bases). This CDR3 is 13 amino acids long. V dropped 8 bases and J dropped 1 base, with 9 bases sitting between them. Germline V CDR1 and CDR2: SNHLY, FYNNEI. CDR3 residues: CASHLASYNEQFF. The CDR3 DNA reads as TGTGCCAGCCATCTAGCGTCCTACAATGAGCAGTTCTTC.

This clonotype was counted ten times or more. This chain's CDR3 is CASSLSRTGGGQVAEAFF. The CDR3, as DNA: TGTGCCAGCAGCTTAAGTCGCACAGGGGGCGGTCAGGTGGCTGAAGCTTTCTTT. The chain has TRBV7-9 and TRBJ1-1, with 9 bases aligning to TRBD1. Germline V gene data show CDR1 as SEHNR and CDR2 as FQNEAQ (reference sequence). CDR3 length equals 18 residues. The junction had 16 bases not matched to a gene; V was cut back by 2 bases and J by 6 bases. The full variable domain, its missing parts supplied by reference TRBV7-9 and TRBJ1-1, is DTGVSQNPRHKITKRGQNVTFRCDPISEHNRLYWYRQTLGQGPEFLTYFQNEAQLEKSRLLSDRFSAERPKGSFSTLEIQRTEQGDSAMYLCASSLSRTGGGQVAEAFFGQGTRLTVV.

This clonotype was counted ten times or more. This sequence joins TRBV27 and TRBJ1-6, with D tentatively TRBD1 (6 bases). The CDR3 consists of 17 residues. Germline V lookup: CDR1 MNHEY, CDR2 SMNVEV (reference sequence). V lost 7 bases, J lost 10 bases, and 26 bases lay in between. CDR3 bases: TGTGCCAGCAAACCGCCCCCGGGACACCCTGGGCGGTCACCCCTCCACTTT. It yields the protein CASKPPPGHPGRSPLHF.

The CDR3 reads CSATGLAGGYNEQFF. The CDR3 nucleotides are TGCAGTGCTACCGGACTAGCGGGAGGGTACAATGAGCAGTTCTTC. The chain recombines TRBV20-1 with TRBJ2-1, with 15 bases identical to TRBD2. The CDR3 extends over 15 amino acids. Trimming at V came to 4 bases and at J to 4 bases, leaving 2 bases not matched to a gene. Looked up from germline, CDR1 is DFQATT and CDR2 is SNEGSKA (reference sequence).

This clonotype was recorded many times. The V gene is TRBV20-1, the J gene TRBJ2-5, with D tentatively TRBD2 (5 bases). Germline V gene data show CDR1 as DFQATT and CDR2 as SNEGSKA (reference sequence). V gave up 2 bases and J gave up 4 bases, with 14 bases separating them. This CDR3 has 14 residues. The CDR3 is CSARSLAVLETQYF. The CDR3 region has the DNA TGCAGTGCTAGATCCCTAGCCGTACTAGAGACCCAGTACTTC.